The rows below give T cell receptor beta chains drawn from one sample of a study of T cell repertoires in cytomegalovirus infection. MiXCR, run by TCRdb on the reads, gives a single entry per CDR3 protein. The sample contains hundreds of thousands of distinct CDR3 sequences, 24% of which appear only once. The sample consisted of CD8+ T cells from PBMCs. Receptors originate from a human donor in good health (CMV status not recorded). Some clones in this sample may be carry-over from other donors' samples. The CDR3 runs from the conserved cysteine through the conserved F or W. A D gene is named only where the DNA matches it firmly. Not all rows give a size; the values are once, few, many and, for expanded clones, a class.

j_gene: TRBJ2-5; abundance: few; v_gene: TRBV12-5; d_gene: -; CDR3aa: CASGFGKGVYYSETQYF; CDR3nt: TGTGCTAGTGGTTTTGGGAAAGGAGTTTACTATTCGGAGACCCAGTACTTC
j_gene: TRBJ2-4; abundance: few; v_gene: TRBV7-9; d_gene: TRBD1; CDR3aa: CASSMKPGQGKNIQYF; CDR3nt: TGTGCCAGCAGCATGAAACCGGGACAGGGAAAAAACATTCAGTACTTC
j_gene: TRBJ1-4; abundance: few; v_gene: TRBV7-9; d_gene: TRBD1; CDR3aa: CASSLQGAVGTNEKLFF; CDR3nt: TGTGCCAGCAGCTTACAGGGGGCGGTCGGGACTAATGAAAAACTGTTTTTT
j_gene: TRBJ2-1; abundance: -; v_gene: TRBV7-9; d_gene: -; CDR3aa: CASSEMESYNEQFF; CDR3nt: TGTGCCAGCAGCGAGATGGAGTCCTACAATGAGCAGTTCTTC
j_gene: TRBJ2-3; abundance: few; v_gene: TRBV12-3/TRBV12-4; d_gene: TRBD1; CDR3aa: CASSQKGDRPLDTQYF; CDR3nt: TGTGCCAGCAGCCAAAAAGGGGACAGGCCGCTAGATACGCAGTATTTT
j_gene: TRBJ2-1; abundance: few; v_gene: TRBV28; d_gene: TRBD2; CDR3aa: CASSPGLADRGLHNEQFF; CDR3nt: TGTGCCAGCAGTCCGGGACTAGCGGACCGGGGGCTCCACAATGAGCAGTTCTTC
j_gene: TRBJ2-2; abundance: once; v_gene: TRBV6-6; d_gene: -; CDR3aa: CASRYLVRLVEQTGELFF; CDR3nt: TGTGCCAGCAGATACCTTGTCCGACTAGTCGAACAAACCGGGGAGCTGTTTTTT
j_gene: TRBJ1-5; abundance: -; v_gene: TRBV7-9; d_gene: TRBD1; CDR3aa: CASSTGTDSNQPQHF; CDR3nt: TGTGCCAGCAGCACCGGGACAGATAGCAATCAGCCCCAGCATTTT
j_gene: TRBJ1-5; abundance: few; v_gene: TRBV20-1; d_gene: -; CDR3aa: CSARDWSSNQPQHF; CDR3nt: TGCAGTGCTAGAGATTGGAGTAGCAATCAGCCCCAGCATTTT
j_gene: TRBJ1-1; abundance: -; v_gene: TRBV11-2; d_gene: TRBD1; CDR3aa: CASSLDFWGGQMNTEAFF; CDR3nt: TGTGCCAGCAGCTTAGATTTTTGGGGGGGACAGATGAACACTGAAGCTTTCTTT
j_gene: TRBJ2-7; abundance: many; v_gene: TRBV7-6; d_gene: TRBD1; CDR3aa: CASSANRGLDEQYF; CDR3nt: TGTGCCAGCAGCGCGAACAGGGGGCTCGACGAGCAGTACTTC
j_gene: TRBJ2-7; abundance: -; v_gene: TRBV7-8; d_gene: -; CDR3aa: CASSLVPSAYEQYF; CDR3nt: TGTGCCAGCAGCTTAGTCCCTAGCGCCTACGAGCAGTACTTC
j_gene: TRBJ1-1; abundance: -; v_gene: TRBV7-9; d_gene: -; CDR3aa: CASSLEGIRYTEAFF; CDR3nt: TGTGCCAGCAGCTTGGAGGGGATAAGGTACACTGAAGCTTTCTTT
j_gene: TRBJ2-1; abundance: -; v_gene: TRBV29-1; d_gene: TRBD1; CDR3aa: CSVRTGVEQFF; CDR3nt: TGCAGCGTTAGGACAGGGGTCGAGCAGTTCTTC
j_gene: TRBJ2-3; abundance: -; v_gene: TRBV7-8; d_gene: TRBD1; CDR3aa: CASSSQGARSTDTQYF; CDR3nt: TGTGCCAGCAGCTCACAGGGGGCGCGGAGCACAGATACGCAGTATTTT
j_gene: TRBJ1-1; abundance: many; v_gene: TRBV28; d_gene: -; CDR3aa: CASSLRTASNTEAFF; CDR3nt: TGTGCCAGCAGTTTAAGGACAGCGTCAAACACTGAAGCTTTCTTT
j_gene: TRBJ2-3; abundance: few; v_gene: TRBV6-1; d_gene: -; CDR3aa: CASSLSHRPSTDTQYF; CDR3nt: TGTGCCAGCAGCCTAAGCCACAGACCGAGCACAGATACGCAGTATTTT
j_gene: TRBJ1-1; abundance: -; v_gene: TRBV12-5; d_gene: -; CDR3aa: CASGPYLTMNTEAFF; CDR3nt: TGTGCTAGTGGCCCCTATTTGACCATGAACACTGAAGCTTTCTTT